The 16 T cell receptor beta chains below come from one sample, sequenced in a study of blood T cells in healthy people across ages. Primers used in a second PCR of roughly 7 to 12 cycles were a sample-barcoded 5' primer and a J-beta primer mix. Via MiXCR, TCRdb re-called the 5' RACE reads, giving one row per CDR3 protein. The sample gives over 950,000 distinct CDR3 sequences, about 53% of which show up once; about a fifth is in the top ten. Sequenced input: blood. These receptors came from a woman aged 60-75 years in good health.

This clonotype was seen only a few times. CDR3 nucleotide sequence: TGTGCTAGTGGTTTGCCCCCCTACGAGCAGTACTTC. Translated, it gives CASGLPPYEQYF. This sequence joins TRBV12-5 and TRBJ2-7; D gene ambiguous. The CDR3 runs 12 residues. Trimming left V 2 bases short and J 2 bases short, with 4 bases between. In germline, CDR1 is LGHNT, CDR2 FRNRAP.

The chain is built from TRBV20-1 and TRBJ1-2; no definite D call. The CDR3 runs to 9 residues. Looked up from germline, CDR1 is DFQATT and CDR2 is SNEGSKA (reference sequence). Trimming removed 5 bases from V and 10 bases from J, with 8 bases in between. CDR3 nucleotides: TGCAGTGCTGCCTTCCCCTACACCTTC. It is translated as CSAAFPYTF.

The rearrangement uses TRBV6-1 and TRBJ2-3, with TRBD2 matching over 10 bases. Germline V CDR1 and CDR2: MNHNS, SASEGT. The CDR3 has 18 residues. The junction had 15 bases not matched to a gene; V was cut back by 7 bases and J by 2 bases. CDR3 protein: CASNSLSGAGGPTDTQYF. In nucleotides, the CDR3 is TGTGCCAGCAACTCGCTTAGTGGAGCGGGAGGGCCCACAGATACGCAGTATTTT.

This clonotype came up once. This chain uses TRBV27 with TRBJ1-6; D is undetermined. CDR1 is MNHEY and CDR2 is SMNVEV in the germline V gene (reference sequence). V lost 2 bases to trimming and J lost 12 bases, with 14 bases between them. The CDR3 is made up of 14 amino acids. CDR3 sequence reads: CASSLEPTKGPLHF. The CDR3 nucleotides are TGTGCCAGCAGTTTAGAGCCGACGAAGGGACCCCTCCACTTT.

CDR3 nucleotide sequence: TGTGCCAGCAGTTTCATAGCGGGAGGTCGATTATCCGAGCAGTACTTC. Translated: CASSFIAGGRLSEQYF. The chain links TRBV28 to TRBJ2-7, with 10 bases aligning to TRBD2. Germline V CDR1 and CDR2: MDHEN, SYDVKM. J lost 6 bases, V lost 3 bases, and 11 bases had no gene match. The CDR3 is 16 residues long.

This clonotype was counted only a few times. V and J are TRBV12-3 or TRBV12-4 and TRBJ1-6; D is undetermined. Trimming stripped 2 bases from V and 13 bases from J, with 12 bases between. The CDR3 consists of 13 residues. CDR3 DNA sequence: TGTGCCAGCAGTTTAATGACCCGGGCGCCCCTCCACTTT. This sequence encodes CASSLMTRAPLHF.

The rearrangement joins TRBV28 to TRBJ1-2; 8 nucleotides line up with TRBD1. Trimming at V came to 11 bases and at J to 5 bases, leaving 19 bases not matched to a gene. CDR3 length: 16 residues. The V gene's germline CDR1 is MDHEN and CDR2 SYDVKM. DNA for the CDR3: TGTGCCGGCTGTGAAAGTGGGGGACAGGAGACGTATGGCTACACCTTC. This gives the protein CAGCESGGQETYGYTF.

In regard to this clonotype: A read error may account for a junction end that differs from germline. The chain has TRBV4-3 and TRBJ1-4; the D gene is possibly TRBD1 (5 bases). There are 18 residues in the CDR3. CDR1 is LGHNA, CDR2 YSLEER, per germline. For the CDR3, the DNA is TGCGCCAGCAGTCAAGACCCCCCGGCAGGGAACGAGAATGAAAAACTGTTTTTT. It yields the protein CASSQDPPAGNENEKLFF.

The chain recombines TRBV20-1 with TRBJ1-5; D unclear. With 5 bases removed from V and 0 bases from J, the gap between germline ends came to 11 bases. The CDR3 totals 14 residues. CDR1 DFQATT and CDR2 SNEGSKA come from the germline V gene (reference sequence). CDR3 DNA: TGCAGTGCTTTCAGAGCGAATAGCAATCAGCCCCAGCATTTT. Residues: CSAFRANSNQPQHF.

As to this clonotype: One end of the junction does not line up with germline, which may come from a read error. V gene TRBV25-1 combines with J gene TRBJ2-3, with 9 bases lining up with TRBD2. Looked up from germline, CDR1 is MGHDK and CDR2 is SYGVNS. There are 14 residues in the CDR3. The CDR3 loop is CASGLAGRTDTQYF. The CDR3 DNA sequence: TGTGCCAGTGGCCTAGCGGGACGCACGGATACGCAGTATTTT. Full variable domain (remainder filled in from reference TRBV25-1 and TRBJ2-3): EADIYQTPRYLVIGTGKKITLECSQTMGHDKMYWYQQDPGMELHLIHYSYGVNSTEKGDLSSESTVSRIRTEHFPLTLESARPSHTSQYLCASGLAGRTDTQYFGPGTRLTVL.

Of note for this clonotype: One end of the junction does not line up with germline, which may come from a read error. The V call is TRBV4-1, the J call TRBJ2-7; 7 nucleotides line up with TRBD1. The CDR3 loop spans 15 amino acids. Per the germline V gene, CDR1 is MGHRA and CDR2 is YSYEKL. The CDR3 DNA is TGCCCCAGCAGCCATGCCCGACAGGGCACCTACGAGCAGTACTTC. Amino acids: CPSSHARQGTYEQYF.

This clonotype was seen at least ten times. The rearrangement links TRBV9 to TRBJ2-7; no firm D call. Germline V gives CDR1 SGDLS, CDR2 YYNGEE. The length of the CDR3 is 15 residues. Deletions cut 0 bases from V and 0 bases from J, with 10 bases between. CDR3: CASSVGVGSSYEQYF. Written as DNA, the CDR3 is TGTGCCAGCAGCGTAGGAGTCGGAAGCTCCTACGAGCAGTACTTC.

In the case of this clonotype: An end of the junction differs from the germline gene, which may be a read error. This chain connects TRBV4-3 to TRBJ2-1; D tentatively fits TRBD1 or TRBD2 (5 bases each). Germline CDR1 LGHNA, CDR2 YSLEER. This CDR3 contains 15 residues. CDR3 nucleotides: TGCGCCAGCAGCGGAACCGGGACGGAGACCGGGGAGCTGTTCTTC. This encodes CASSGTGTETGELFF.

The CDR3 region is CASSIRLAPLYEQYF. CDR3 coding DNA: TGTGCCAGCAGCATTCGACTAGCGCCGCTCTACGAGCAGTACTTC. The genes are TRBV9 and TRBJ2-7; 8 positions agree with TRBD2. Germline V gene lookup returns CDR1 SGDLS and CDR2 YYNGEE. This CDR3 spans 15 amino acids. V shed 4 bases and J 3 bases; nucleotides not matched to a gene: 9.

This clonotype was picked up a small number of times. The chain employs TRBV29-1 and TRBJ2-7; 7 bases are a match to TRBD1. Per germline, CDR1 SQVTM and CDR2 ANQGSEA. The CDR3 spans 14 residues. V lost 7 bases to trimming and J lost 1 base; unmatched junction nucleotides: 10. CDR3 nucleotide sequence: TGCAGCGCCTGGGGACAGACAACTTCCTACGAGCAGTACTTC. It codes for CSAWGQTTSYEQYF.

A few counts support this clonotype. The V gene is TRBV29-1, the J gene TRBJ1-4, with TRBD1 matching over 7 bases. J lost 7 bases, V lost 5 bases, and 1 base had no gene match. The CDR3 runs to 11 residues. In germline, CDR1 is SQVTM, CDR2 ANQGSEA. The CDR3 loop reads CSVRTGEKLFF. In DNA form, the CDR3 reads TGCAGCGTTAGGACAGGTGAAAAACTGTTTTTT.